This TCR beta chain was found in a study of T cell responses to AZD1222 COVID-19 vaccine. TCRdb's table, derived via immunoSEQ multiplex PCR, lists solely in-frame clones and lacks some. The table has about 75,000 clones, more than 75% seen once. Comment on this clone: Its antigen is still unknown.

General observations from the study: Among spike-specific TCRs, nearly half reportedly target unmutated variant regions. Repertoire sampling occurred only after the peak T cell response.

This TCR came from an adult who received the AZD1222 COVID-19 vaccine. This specimen was peripheral blood, taken 28 days after the second AZD1222 dose.

CDR3 in amino acids: CASSFGTPSGDTGELFF. As DNA, the CDR3 is TGTGCCAGCAGCTTTGGAACTCCGTCCGGCGACACCGGGGAGCTGTTTTTT. This chain joins TRBV7-9 and TRBJ2-2; D is undetermined. Germline-derived CDR1 and CDR2 are SEHNR and FQNEAQ (reference sequence). This CDR3 has 17 residues. Trimming removed 3 bases at V and 3 bases at J, with 17 bases between.